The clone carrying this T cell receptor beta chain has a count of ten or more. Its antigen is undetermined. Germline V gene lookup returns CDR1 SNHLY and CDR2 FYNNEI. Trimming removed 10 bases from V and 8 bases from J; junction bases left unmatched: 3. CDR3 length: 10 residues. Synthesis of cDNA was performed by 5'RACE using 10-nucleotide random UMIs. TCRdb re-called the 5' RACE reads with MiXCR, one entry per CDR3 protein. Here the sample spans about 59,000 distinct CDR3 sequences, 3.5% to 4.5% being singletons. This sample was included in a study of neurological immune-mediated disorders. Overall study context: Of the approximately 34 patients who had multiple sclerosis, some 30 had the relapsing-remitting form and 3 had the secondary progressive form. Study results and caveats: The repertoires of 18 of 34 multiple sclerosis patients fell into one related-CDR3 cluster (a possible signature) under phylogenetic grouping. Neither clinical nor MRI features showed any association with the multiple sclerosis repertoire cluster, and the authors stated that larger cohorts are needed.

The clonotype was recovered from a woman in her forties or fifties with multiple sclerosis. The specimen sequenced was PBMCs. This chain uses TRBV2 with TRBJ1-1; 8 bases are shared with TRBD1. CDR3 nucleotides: TGTGCCATACAGGGGGGAGAAGCTTTCTTT. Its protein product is CAIQGGEAFF.